The clone carrying this TCR beta chain was recorded at least ten times. The antigen is unknown. The record originates from a study of neurological immune-mediated disorders. General study results and limits: HTLV-1-associated myelopathy led in TCR clonal expansion, while multiple sclerosis ranked lowest, below healthy controls.

The CDR3 consists of 17 residues. The germline V and J ends were trimmed by 1 base and 2 bases, with 18 bases remaining between them. Germline lookup yields CDR1 LGHDT and CDR2 YNNKEL (reference sequence). TCRdb re-derived calls from the 5' RACE reads in MiXCR, one entry per CDR3 protein. Of roughly 62,000 distinct CDR3 sequences listed, 2% to 2.5% were seen once; the top ten hold about 2.9%. The sequenced material came from PBMCs. The V call is TRBV3-1, the J call TRBJ2-7; D unresolved. This sequence originates from a man aged 45-65 years with multiple sclerosis. The chain's CDR3 is CASSQARPSVKPYEQYF. CDR3 nucleotides: TGTGCCAGCAGCCAAGCCCGCCCAAGCGTGAAACCCTACGAGCAGTACTTC.